The clone carrying this T cell receptor beta chain came up once. The antigen is unknown. Clones were sequenced by immunoSEQ multiplex PCR, and TCRdb holds only the in-frame ones, with some missing. The sample consists of about 25,000 clones, approximately 93% of them appearing once. CDR1 is SGDLS, CDR2 YYNGEE, per germline. V gave up 0 bases and J gave up 0 bases, with 10 bases separating them. This CDR3 region has 17 residues. The data originate from a study of chemoradiotherapy in HPV16-positive cancers. Study information: A couple of HPV16-positive patients' cells yielded candidate HPV-specific clones and common motifs.

Overall study findings and caveats: HPV-responsive T-cell expansion during chemoradiotherapy was linked to improved recurrence-free survival in HPV16-positive patients.

Sample acquisition took place from a patient who underwent chemoradiotherapy. The chain carries TRBV9 and TRBJ2-6; D call uncertain. The sequence was collected from a human donor with HPV-associated anogenital cancer. CDR3 sequence: CASSVAYTASGANVLTF. In DNA form, the CDR3 reads TGTGCCAGCAGCGTAGCTTACACAGCCTCTGGGGCCAACGTCCTGACTTTC. Full variable domain (outside the CDR3, taken from reference TRBV9 and TRBJ2-6): DSGVTQTPKHLITATGQRVTLRCSPRSGDLSVYWYQQSLDQGLQFLIQYYNGEERAKGNILERFSAQQFPDLHSELNLSSLELGDSALYFCASSVAYTASGANVLTFGAGSRLTVL.